This entry concerns a single T cell receptor beta chain. The data were taken from a study of blood T cell repertoires in COVID-19. Study in general: Sites in the United States, Italy and Spain provided acute and convalescent COVID-19 samples.

Participants' own reports of clinical history determined their cohort assignment. Per the authors' pipeline: Quantification of nucleated cells was approximated via reference gene primer amplification. Data came from immunoSEQ multiplex PCR; TCRdb stores just in-frame clones and leaves some out. The V and J calls and the clone size are those of that table, but D and trimming were determined from the DNA. The sample lists 400,000 to 550,000 clones, 70% to 90% occurring once. V was clipped by 2 bases and J by 7 bases; unmatched bases: 13. The germline gives CDR1 SGHTA, CDR2 FQGNSA. The CDR3 totals 17 residues.

This chain uses TRBV7-2 with TRBJ1-5, with 8 bases that match TRBD1. The receptor was derived from a woman aged 18 to 35 with acute COVID-19. Sample: PBMCs or T cells enriched from blood (not recorded which). CDR3 sequence reads: CASSLRSGQGARQPQHF. The CDR3 DNA reads as TGTGCCAGCAGCTTAAGGTCCGGGCAGGGGGCCCGGCAGCCCCAGCATTTT.